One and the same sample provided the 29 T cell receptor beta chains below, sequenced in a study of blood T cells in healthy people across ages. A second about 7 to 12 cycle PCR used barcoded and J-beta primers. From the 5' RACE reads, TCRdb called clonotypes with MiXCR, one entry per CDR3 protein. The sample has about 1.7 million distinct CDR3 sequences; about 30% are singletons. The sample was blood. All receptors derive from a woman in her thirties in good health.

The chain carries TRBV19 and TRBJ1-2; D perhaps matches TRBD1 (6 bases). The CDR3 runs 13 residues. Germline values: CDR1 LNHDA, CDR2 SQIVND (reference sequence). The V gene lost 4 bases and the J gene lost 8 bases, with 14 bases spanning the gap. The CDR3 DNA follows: TGTGCCAGTAGTACACAGGGATCACGCGGCTACACCTTC. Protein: CASSTQGSRGYTF.

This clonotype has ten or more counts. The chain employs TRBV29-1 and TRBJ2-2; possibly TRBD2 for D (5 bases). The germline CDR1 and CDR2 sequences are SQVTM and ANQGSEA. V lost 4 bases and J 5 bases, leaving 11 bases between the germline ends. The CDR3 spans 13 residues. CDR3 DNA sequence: TGCAGCGTTGGAATCGGGGAAACCGGGGAGCTGTTTTTT. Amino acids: CSVGIGETGELFF.

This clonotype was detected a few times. As DNA, the CDR3 is TGTGCCAGCAGCTTTTCTAGCGGGTACTACGAGCAGTACTTC. As protein: CASSFSSGYYEQYF. This sequence joins TRBV7-2 and TRBJ2-7, with 8 bases identical to TRBD2. CDR1 is SGHTA and CDR2 is FQGNSA in the germline V gene. With V trimmed by 3 bases and J by 3 bases, 4 bases remained unmatched. The CDR3 is made up of 14 amino acids.

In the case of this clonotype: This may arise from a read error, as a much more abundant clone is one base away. Written as DNA, the CDR3 is TGTGCCAGCAGCGAGGATCGGGGAGATGCGCAGTATTTT. As protein: CASSEDRGDAQYF. The chain links TRBV5-6 to TRBJ2-3; D might be TRBD2 (5 bases). CDR3 length: 13 amino acids. From germline, CDR1 is SGHDT and CDR2 YYEEEE.

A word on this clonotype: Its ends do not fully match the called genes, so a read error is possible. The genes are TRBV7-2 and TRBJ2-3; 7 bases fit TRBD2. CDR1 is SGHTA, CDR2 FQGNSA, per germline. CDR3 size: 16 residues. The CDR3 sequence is CATSYSTWGGTDTQYF. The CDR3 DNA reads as TGTGCCACCAGCTACAGCACGTGGGGAGGGACAGATACGCAGTATTTT. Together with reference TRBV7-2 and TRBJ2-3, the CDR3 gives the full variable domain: GAGVSQSPSNKVTEKGKDVELRCDPISGHTALYWYRQSLGQGLEFLIYFQGNSAPDKSGLPSDRFSAERTGGSVSTLTIQRTQQEDSAVYLCATSYSTWGGTDTQYFGPGTRLTVL.

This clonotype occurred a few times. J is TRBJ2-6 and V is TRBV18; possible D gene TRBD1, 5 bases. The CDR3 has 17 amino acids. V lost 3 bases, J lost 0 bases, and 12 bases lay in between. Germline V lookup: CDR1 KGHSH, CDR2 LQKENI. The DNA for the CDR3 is TGTGCCAGCTCACCTGCGACAGCTTACTCTGGGGCCAACGTCCTGACTTTC. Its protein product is CASSPATAYSGANVLTF.

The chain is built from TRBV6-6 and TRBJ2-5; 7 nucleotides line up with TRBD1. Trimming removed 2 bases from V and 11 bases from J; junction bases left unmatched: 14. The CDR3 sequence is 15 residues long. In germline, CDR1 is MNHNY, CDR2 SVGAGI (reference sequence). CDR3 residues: CASSYEGAGYNEQYF. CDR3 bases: TGTGCCAGCAGTTACGAGGGGGCTGGCTACAATGAGCAGTACTTC.

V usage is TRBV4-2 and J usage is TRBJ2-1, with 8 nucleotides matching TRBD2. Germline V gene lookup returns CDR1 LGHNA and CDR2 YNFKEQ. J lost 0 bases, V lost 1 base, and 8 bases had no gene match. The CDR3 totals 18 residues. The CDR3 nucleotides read TGTGCCAGCAGCCAAGGGATAAACGGGGGGGCCTCCTACAATGAGCAGTTCTTC. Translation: CASSQGINGGASYNEQFF.

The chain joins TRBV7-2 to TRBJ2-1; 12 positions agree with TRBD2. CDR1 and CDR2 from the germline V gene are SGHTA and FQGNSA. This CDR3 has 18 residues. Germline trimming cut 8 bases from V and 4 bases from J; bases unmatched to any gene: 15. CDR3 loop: CASGPRTSGILLYNEQFF. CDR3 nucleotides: TGTGCCAGCGGCCCCCGGACTAGCGGGATTTTGTTATACAATGAGCAGTTCTTC.

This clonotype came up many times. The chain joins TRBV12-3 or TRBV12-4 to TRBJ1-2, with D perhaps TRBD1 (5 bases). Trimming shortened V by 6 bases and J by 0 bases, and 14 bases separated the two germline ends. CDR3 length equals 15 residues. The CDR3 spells CASSHYTGANYGYTF. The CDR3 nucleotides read TGTGCCAGCAGCCACTACACAGGAGCTAACTATGGCTACACCTTC.

The CDR3 bases are TGTGCCAGCAGCCGAGGCGGACAGGAAAATCAGCCCCAGCATTTT. Its protein is CASSRGGQENQPQHF. The chain couples TRBV7-2 to TRBJ1-5, with TRBD1 matching 7 bases. CDR1 and CDR2 (germline): SGHTA, FQGNSA. This CDR3 has 15 amino acids. V dropped 5 bases and J dropped 4; count of bases not matched to a gene: 8.

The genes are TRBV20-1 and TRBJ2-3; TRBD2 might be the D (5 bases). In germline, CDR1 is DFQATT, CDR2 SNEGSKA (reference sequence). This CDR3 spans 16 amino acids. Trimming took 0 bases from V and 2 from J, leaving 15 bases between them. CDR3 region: CSARDARAAYTDTQYF. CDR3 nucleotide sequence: TGCAGTGCTAGAGATGCGCGAGCGGCATACACAGATACGCAGTATTTT.

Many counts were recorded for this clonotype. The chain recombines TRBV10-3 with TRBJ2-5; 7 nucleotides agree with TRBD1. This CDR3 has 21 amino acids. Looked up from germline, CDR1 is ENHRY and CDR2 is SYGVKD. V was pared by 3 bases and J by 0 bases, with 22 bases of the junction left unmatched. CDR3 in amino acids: CAISEWQGVGGLAPYQETQYF. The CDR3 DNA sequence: TGTGCCATCAGTGAATGGCAGGGGGTGGGCGGTCTCGCCCCGTACCAAGAGACCCAGTACTTC.

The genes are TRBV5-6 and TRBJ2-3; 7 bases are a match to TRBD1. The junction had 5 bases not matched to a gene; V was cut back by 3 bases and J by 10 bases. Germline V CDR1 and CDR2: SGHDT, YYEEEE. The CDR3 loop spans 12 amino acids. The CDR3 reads CASSSTGDPQYF. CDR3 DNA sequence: TGTGCCAGCAGCTCAACAGGGGATCCGCAGTATTTT.

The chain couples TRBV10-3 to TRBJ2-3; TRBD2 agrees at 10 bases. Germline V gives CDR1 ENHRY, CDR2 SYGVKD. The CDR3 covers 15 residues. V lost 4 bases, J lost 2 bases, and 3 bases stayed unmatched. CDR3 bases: TGTGCCATCAGTGGAGCGGGGGGGCCCACAGATACGCAGTATTTT. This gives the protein CAISGAGGPTDTQYF.

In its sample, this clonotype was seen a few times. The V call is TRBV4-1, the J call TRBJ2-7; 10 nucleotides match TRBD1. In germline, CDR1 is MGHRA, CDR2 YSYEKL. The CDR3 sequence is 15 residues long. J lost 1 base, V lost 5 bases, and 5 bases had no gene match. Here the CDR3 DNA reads TGCGCCAGCAGCTGGGACAGGGGTGTATCCTACGAGCAGTACTTC. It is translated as CASSWDRGVSYEQYF.

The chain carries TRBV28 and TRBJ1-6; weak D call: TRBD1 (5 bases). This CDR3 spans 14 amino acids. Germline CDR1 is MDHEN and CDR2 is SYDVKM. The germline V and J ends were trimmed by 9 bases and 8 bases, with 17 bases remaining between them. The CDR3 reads CASYWKGRDSPLHF. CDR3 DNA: TGTGCCAGTTATTGGAAGGGCAGGGATTCACCCCTCCACTTT. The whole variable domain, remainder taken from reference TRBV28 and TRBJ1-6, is DVKVTQSSRYLVKRTGEKVFLECVQDMDHENMFWYRQDPGLGLRLIYFSYDVKMKEKGDIPEGYSVSREKKERFSLILESASTNQTSMYLCASYWKGRDSPLHFGNGTRLTVT.

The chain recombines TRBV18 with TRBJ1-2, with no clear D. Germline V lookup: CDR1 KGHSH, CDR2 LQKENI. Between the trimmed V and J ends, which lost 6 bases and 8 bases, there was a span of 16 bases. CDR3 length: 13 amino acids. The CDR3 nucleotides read TGTGCCAGCTCTCCGGAGGACGGAAGGGGCTACACCTTC. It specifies CASSPEDGRGYTF.

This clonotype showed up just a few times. In DNA, the CDR3 is TGTGCCAGCAGCCCAGGGGATGGTGTCGCCAAAAACATTCAGTACTTC. Its translation is CASSPGDGVAKNIQYF. J is TRBJ2-4 and V is TRBV11-3; a weak D match, TRBD1 (6 bases). Germline CDR1 SGHNT, CDR2 YENEEA. Trimming left V 5 bases short and J 1 base short, with 15 bases between. The CDR3 runs 16 residues.

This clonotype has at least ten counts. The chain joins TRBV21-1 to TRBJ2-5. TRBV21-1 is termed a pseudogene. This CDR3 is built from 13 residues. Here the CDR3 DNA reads TGTGCCAGCAGCAAAGCCCGACTCCGTGGGGAGTACTTC. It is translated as CASSKARLRGEYF.

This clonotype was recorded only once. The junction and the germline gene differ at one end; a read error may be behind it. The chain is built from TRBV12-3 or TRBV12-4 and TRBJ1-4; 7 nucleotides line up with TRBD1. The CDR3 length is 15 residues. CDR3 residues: CAGSSRQGIGEKLFF. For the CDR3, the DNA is TGTGCCGGCAGTAGCCGACAGGGAATTGGTGAAAAACTGTTTTTT.

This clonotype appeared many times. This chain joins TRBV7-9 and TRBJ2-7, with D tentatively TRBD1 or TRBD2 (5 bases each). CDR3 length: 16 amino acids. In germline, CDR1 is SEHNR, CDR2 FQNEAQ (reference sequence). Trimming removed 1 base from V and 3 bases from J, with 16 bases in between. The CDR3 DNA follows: TGTGCCAGCAGCTTAGTTGGGACGGCGCAGAGCTACGAGCAGTACTTC. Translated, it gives CASSLVGTAQSYEQYF.

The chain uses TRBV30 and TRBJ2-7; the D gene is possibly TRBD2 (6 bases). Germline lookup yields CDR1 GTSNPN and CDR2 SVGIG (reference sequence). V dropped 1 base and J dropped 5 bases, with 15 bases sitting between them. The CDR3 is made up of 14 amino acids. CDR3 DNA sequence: TGTGCCTGGAGTGACCCAGGAGGGCTCAACGAGCAGTACTTC. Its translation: CAWSDPGGLNEQYF.

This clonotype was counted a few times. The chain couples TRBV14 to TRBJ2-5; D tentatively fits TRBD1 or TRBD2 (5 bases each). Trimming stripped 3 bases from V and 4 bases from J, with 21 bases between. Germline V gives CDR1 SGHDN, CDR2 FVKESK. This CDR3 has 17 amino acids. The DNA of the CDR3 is TGTGCCAGCAGCCAGTTCAAATCCGTACGGGGACGAGAGACCCAGTACTTC. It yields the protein CASSQFKSVRGRETQYF.

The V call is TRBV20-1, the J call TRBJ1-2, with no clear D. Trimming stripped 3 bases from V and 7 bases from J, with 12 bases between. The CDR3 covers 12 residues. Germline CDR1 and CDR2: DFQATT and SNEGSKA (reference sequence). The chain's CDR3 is CSARSGSGGYTF. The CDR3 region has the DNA TGCAGTGCTAGGAGCGGGAGCGGTGGCTACACCTTC.

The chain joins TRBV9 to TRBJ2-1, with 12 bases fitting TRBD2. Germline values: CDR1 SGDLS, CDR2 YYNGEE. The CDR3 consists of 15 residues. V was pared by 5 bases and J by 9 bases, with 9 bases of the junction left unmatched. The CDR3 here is CASSTLAGGDSEQFF. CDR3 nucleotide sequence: TGTGCCAGCAGTACACTAGCGGGGGGCGACAGTGAGCAGTTCTTC.

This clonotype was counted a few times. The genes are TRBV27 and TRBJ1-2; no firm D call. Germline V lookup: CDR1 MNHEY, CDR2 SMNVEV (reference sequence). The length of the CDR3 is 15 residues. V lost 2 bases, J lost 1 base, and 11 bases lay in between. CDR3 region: CASSLLGRFNYGYTF. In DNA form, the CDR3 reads TGTGCCAGCAGTTTACTCGGACGGTTTAACTATGGCTACACCTTC.

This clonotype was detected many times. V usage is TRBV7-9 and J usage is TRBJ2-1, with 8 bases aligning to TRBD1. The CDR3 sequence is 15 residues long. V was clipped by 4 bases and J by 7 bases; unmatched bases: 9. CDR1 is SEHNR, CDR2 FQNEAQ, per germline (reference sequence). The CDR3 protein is CASSSGQGGVNEQFF. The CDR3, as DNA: TGTGCCAGCAGCTCAGGACAGGGAGGCGTGAATGAGCAGTTCTTC.

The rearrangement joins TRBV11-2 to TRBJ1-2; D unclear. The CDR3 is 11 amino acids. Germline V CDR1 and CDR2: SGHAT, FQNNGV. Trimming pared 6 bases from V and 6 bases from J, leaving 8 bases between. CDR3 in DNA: TGTGCCAGCAGACCAGTTAATGGCTACACCTTC. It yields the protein CASRPVNGYTF. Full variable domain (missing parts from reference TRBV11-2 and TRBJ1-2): EAGVAQSPRYKIIEKRQSVAFWCNPISGHATLYWYQQILGQGPKLLIQFQNNGVVDDSQLPKDRFSAERLKGVDSTLKIQPAKLEDSAVYLCASRPVNGYTFGSGTRLTVV.